Sequencing of this T cell receptor beta chain was carried out in a study of cytomegalovirus exposure and HLA in healthy donors (dated by TCRdb to about 2017). Regarding the research as a whole: An earlier analysis of approximately 640 of the donors reported about 250 Gb of sequence data and 120 million or so unique TCR beta sequences from 150 million to 200 million T cells. An early release that covered more than 550 HLA-typed donors contained about 300 gigabases of sequencing data and roughly 84 million unique TCR sequences. Of the roughly 400 genotyped donors, 75% to 85% were placed in the genetic ancestry cluster associated with self-reported Caucasian donors. The study was designed to test whether signatures of past pathogen exposure could be identified by cataloging public T cell receptors. The T cell repertoires of some 700 subjects were profiled by immunosequencing and related to cytomegalovirus serostatus. Along with the approximately 600-subject first cohort, a separate validation cohort of roughly 110 different subjects was used. To predict cytomegalovirus infection status, the study brought together high-throughput TCR immunosequencing, statistical association of individual TCRs with disease status, and machine learning. A later analysis re-analyzed previously published TCR beta repertoires from 550 to 700 donors and added high-resolution HLA genotyping to study TCR occurrence patterns. Rather than drawing on any new phenotypic data, the later analysis identified candidate immune exposures from TCR beta sequences and the way those sequences occurred across donors. To decide whether each TCR beta V gene segment behaved as functional or pseudogenic, an earlier analysis of some 600 of the donors relied on high-throughput TCR beta sequencing. Alongside the repertoire data, information on donor age, sex, ethnicity and CMV serostatus was compiled. Genome-wide SNP genotypes for about 60% of the 666 donors were used in a later genetic analysis, which treated that subset as a discovery cohort. All discovery cohort repertoires had been generated using a single sequencing platform. HLA typing covered class I and class II loci at four-digit resolution. The number of typed donors differed by locus: about 629-640 for A, B, C, DRB1 and DQB1; 500 to 550 for DQA1; 600 to 610 for DPA1; and roughly 470 for DPB1. Roughly five DR-DQ haplotypes were handled as single units for association and clustering because linkage in the cohort was strong. Across around 400 genotyped donors of the cohort, an average of approximately 220,000 unique TCR beta nucleotide sequences per donor were sequenced, and 15% to 20% of those sequences were non-productive.

The cohort comprised hundreds of healthy bone marrow donors. Cohort members were all nominally healthy when sampled, although unrecorded immune exposures were likely present. Of the 600 or so cohort members, 250 to 300 had a positive CMV serostatus and about 350 had a negative one, while no CMV serostatus was recorded for the donor. A peripheral blood sample was collected from each donor, and TCR beta sequencing was performed on peripheral blood mononuclear cells. Genomic DNA was extracted from the blood cell samples with the Qiagen DNeasy Blood Extraction Kit. Trimming leaves V shorter by 4 bases and J shorter by 6 bases, with the junction holding 11 bases beyond the gene matches. CDR1 GTSNPN and CDR2 SVGIG were looked up in the germline V gene (reference sequence). Including cysteine and phenylalanine, the CDR3 has 14 amino acids. Only CDR3 DNA is held: 42 bases, read in frame from base 1. The paper as a whole reports these results and caveats: This cohort had only TCR beta chains sequenced, and the lack of alpha or paired-chain data limited which features could be detected. Across donors, most TCR sequences were observed very rarely, whereas some public TCRs were present in many individuals. A later analysis found that most CMV-associated TCR beta chains appeared HLA-restricted, with HLA associations seemingly driven largely by CMV exposure. The only immune exposure information available for the cohort was CMV serostatus. A later analysis reported that several top co-occurrence clusters appeared linked to parvovirus B19, influenza, CMV and Epstein-Barr virus. Linkage disequilibrium might explain the correlated functional status among segregating V segments, but an unknown experimental factor could not be ruled out. According to a later analysis, TCR association rates differed among HLA loci, with DRB1 alleles showing the most associated TCRs and HLA-C alleles showing the fewest. It was suggested by the authors that the approach could potentially be generalized to other disease states and immunological phenotypes. A later genetic analysis reported fewer N-insertions in productive TCRs among donors in an Asian-associated ancestry cluster than the roughly 650-donor mean. In a later analysis, around 15,000 TCR beta sequences were associated with specific HLA alleles at a false discovery rate of 0.05. HLA typing was unavailable for some donors at each locus, so association tests used only the typed subset. The study listed approximately 150 TCR beta chains as associated with cytomegalovirus. Because the 87-base-pair reads could not distinguish some IMGT-functional V segments, including TRBV6-2 and TRBV6-3, those segments were excluded. An association between a missense DCLRE1C variant and V-gene and J-gene trimming of TCR beta chains was found in a later genetic analysis and replicated in an independent cohort. Compared with equally common non-associated chains, HLA-associated TCR beta chains in a later analysis were more clonally expanded and had lower generation probabilities. A further reported finding was that TCR beta sequences accurately predicted the HLA-A and HLA-B alleles for most subjects in the first cohort. In vitro tests confirmed that a few of the cytomegalovirus-associated TCR beta chains recognize cytomegalovirus antigens. When HLA alleles, especially DR and DQ, strongly co-occurred, attributing TCR associations to individual alleles was difficult. Over 15 rarely observed V segments, including chromosome 9 orphons, were excluded from the earlier analysis of approximately 600 of the donors because counts were too low. Cytomegalovirus status was reported to be diagnosed by the classifier with high specificity and sensitivity in both the original and validation cohorts. A cluster of highly shared sequence variants was judged likely to represent a technical artifact of the sequencing pipeline. Presence/absence analyses assumed roughly uniform sequencing depth across donors, an assumption that may not hold. Broadly in line with IMGT annotations, most TCR beta V segments showed up in productive rearrangements about 87% or about 30% of the time in an earlier analysis of several hundred of the donors.

Library generation was performed with the immunoSEQ multiplex PCR assay. For the multiplex PCR, a mixture combining 60 forward primers for TCR Vbeta segments and 13 reverse primers for TCR Jbeta segments was used. The CDR3 region of rearranged TCR beta genes was amplified from genomic DNA by a multiplex PCR assay. On the Illumina HiSeq System, the amplified TCR beta libraries were sequenced as 87-base-pair reads. Regarding the original processing steps: A later analysis tallied approximately 87 million unique TCR beta chains across the approximately 670 repertoires, and about 12 million of those chains were shared by two or more donors. Raw reads were error-corrected and collapsed into unique sequences by a nearest-neighbor algorithm in which closely related sequences were merged to remove PCR and sequencing errors. Alignment of CDR3 sequences to IMGT reference sequences was used to assign V, D and J gene segments. For a sequence to be retained, a match of at least six nucleotides to both a V gene segment and a J gene segment was required. Rearrangements were called productive when the CDR3 lacked stop codons and stayed in frame with V and J; all others were non-productive. Following IMGT convention, CDR3 was defined as the stretch from the second conserved V-encoded cysteine to the conserved J-encoded phenylalanine. Sequences without an unambiguous match to a single V gene segment were excluded from the earlier analysis of a few hundred of the donors. In an earlier analysis of 450 to 700 of the donors, V segments were called functional above 56.7% productive rearrangements and were called segregating when the between-donor standard deviation exceeded 5%. To diagnose cytomegalovirus status from the catalog of TCR beta chain sequences, a statistical classification framework was built. A later analysis assigned V and J genes by comparing TCR nucleotide sequences with IMGT/GENE-DB human TR gene sequences. The TCRdist pipeline was used in a later analysis to assign CDR3 sequences and most-parsimonious VDJ recombination scenarios. In a later analysis, each TCR beta chain was defined by its CDR3 amino acid sequence together with its V-gene family, and reads without a unique V-gene family were excluded. A later analysis removed 592 highly shared, low-generation-probability nucleotide sequences to deal with suspected cross-contamination and a sequencing artifact. A later analysis calculated a clonal expansion index for each public chain from normalized within-repertoire ranks of inferred template counts. In a later analysis, generation probabilities were computed with a VDJ recombination model fitted to out-of-frame rearrangements, and the resulting probabilities were checked against IGoR. Hypergeometric tests were used in a later analysis to score TCR-TCR, TCR-HLA and TCR-CMV co-occurrence, with a repertoire-size bias correction applied to the TCR pairs. A later analysis estimated false discovery rates by permuting HLA or CMV assignments 20 times. In a later analysis, co-occurring TCRs were grouped using DBSCAN, with TCRdist sequence similarity added in when clustering inside HLA-allele-positive subsets. Repertoires with fewer than 30,000 or more than 120,000 public chains, plus five repertoires with anomalous nucleotide sharing, were excluded from co-occurrence clustering. The source is immuneACCESS, and TCRdb retained only in-frame sequences with V and J called. Part of the clones is not carried over; for the studies checked, unresolved V genes explain less than half of this, and the remainder is unexplained. Clone size and the V and J calls come from that table; the DNA yielded D and trimming. Across this sample there are under 250,000 clones, with 70% to 90% seen only once. The leading ten clones occupy 1% to 1.5% of the sample.

A remark on this clone: No cognate antigen has been identified for it. No much larger clone is present one base from it, and per-base qualities are unavailable.

Sample: PBMCs. The rearrangement combines TRBV30 with TRBJ2-7, and 8 bases in between align with TRBD2. The sequence was collected from a human donor in good health. The DNA is TGTGCCTGGACCCCAGGACTAGCTCTCGGCGAGCAGTACTTC. Translated, it reads CAWTPGLALGEQYF.